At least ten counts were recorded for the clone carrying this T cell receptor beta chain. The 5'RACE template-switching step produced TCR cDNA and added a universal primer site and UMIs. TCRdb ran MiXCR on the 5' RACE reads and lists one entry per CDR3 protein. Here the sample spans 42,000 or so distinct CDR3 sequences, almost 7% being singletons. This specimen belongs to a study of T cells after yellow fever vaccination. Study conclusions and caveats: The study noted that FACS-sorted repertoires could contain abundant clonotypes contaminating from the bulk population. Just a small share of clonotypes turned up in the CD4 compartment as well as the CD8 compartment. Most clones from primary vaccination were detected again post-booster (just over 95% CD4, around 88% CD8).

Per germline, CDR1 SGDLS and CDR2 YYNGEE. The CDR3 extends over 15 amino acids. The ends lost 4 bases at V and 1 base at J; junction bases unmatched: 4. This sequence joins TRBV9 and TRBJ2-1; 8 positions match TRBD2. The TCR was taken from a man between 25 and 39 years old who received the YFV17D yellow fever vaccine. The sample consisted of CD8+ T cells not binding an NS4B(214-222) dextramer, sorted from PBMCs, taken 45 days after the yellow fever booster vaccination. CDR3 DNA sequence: TGTGCCAGCAGCATGGGACTAGGGTCCTACAATGAGCAGTTCTTC. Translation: CASSMGLGSYNEQFF.